Sequencing of this T cell receptor beta chain was carried out in a study of blood T cell repertoires in COVID-19. This clone was observed a few times. CDR3 length: 14 amino acids. V lost 4 bases and J lost 9, with 13 bases in between. Germline V gene data show CDR1 as LGHDT and CDR2 as YNNKEL (reference sequence). TCRdb keeps only in-frame clones here, not all; method: immunoSEQ multiplex PCR. The sample lists roughly 240,000 clones; roughly 86% were seen once. This sequence was found in a young woman who had recovered from COVID-19. The sample taken for sequencing was peripheral blood. The chain employs TRBV3-1 (or the pseudogene TRBV3-2) and TRBJ1-6, with D unresolved. Here the CDR3 DNA reads TGTGCCAGCAGCCCAAGCCGCCTCTCTTCACCCCTCCACTTT. Protein product: CASSPSRLSSPLHF.